This T cell receptor (beta chain) was found in a study of beta chain features in type 1 diabetes (dated by TCRdb to 2016 to 2019). Study-level background: No differences in mean age, gender distribution, total cell number or subset yield were found between patients and healthy donors. A total of roughly 98,000,000 sorted cells were examined across all samples, and a strong correlation was observed between cell number per subset and RNA yield. In the study, recently diagnosed type 1 diabetes patients and matched healthy donors were compared on the TCRB repertoires of their sorted circulating CD4+ T cell subsets. Whereas all 28 donors provided naive and central memory subsets, regulatory and stem cell-like memory subsets were isolated from just 8 patients and roughly 8 healthy donors.

Each donor gave one peripheral blood draw, averaging roughly 120 mL, which was collected into heparinised tubes. Naive, central memory, regulatory and stem cell-like memory CD4+ T cells were sorted on a BD FACSAria II using a panel including CD45RO, CCR7, CD25, CD127, CD95 and CD27. Purity was above 95% for every sorted population. PBMCs were isolated right away by Lymphoprep density gradient centrifugation and were stained directly, without culture. So that batch effects would be minimized, each experiment stained and sorted samples in pairs, pairing one healthy donor with one patient. The entire amount of isolated RNA was reverse transcribed using the High Capacity cDNA Reverse Transcription Kit, so the sequenced TCRB transcripts were expressed ones. Deep immunoSEQ sequencing was applied to naive, central memory and regulatory T cell samples, giving an average of about 3.4 million total reads per sample. Sorted cells were lysed in RLT buffer and RNA was extracted with DNase-treated RNeasy Micro or Mini kits, depending on cell number. To prevent cross-contamination, every cell subset was processed on its own, while patient and healthy donor samples were processed together. The immunoSEQ multiplex PCR was used to amplify TCRB sequences from cDNA, yielding 87-bp fragments that span the CDR3 region. Sequencing of the amplicons was performed on the Illumina HiSeq platform. In the paper's pipeline: PCR bias was computationally corrected using synthetic template baselines, reads within Hamming distance 2 were collapsed, and singletons that could not be merged were discarded. Reads were aligned to IMGT to assign V, D and J genes, CDR3 length, and insertions or deletions at six rearrangement sites. Within each subset, clonotype counts were normalized to sorted cell number, and only after that were true diversity and Gini coefficients computed with the tcR R package. The overlap coefficient, calculated on TCRB nucleotide sequences, was used to measure repertoire sharing. Out-of-frame TCRB sequences from naive cells were analyzed to stand in for the pre-selection repertoire. Held by TCRdb, this immuneACCESS table contains in-frame sequences only and omits some clones. Under half of the omission traces to an unresolved V gene where checked; the cause of the rest is unknown. From that table come the V and J calls and clone size; the DNA was used to work out D and trimming. The sample contains some 660,000 clones, about an eighth of them found a single time. 0.04% of the sample belongs to the ten largest clones.

Results the study describes overall, beyond this receptor: At VDJ recombination sites, type 1 diabetes patients had fewer insertions and more deleted nucleotides, which implies abnormalities in thymic rearrangement. Because cDNA was sequenced instead of genomic DNA, activated cells with high expression could be over-represented, although the groups did not differ in activation or CD3 levels. Because the HLA sub-analyses included only small numbers of individuals, any influence of HLA type on TCRB rearrangement was left unresolved. In all four CD4+ subsets, TCRB CDR3 length was moderately but significantly shorter in type 1 diabetes patients. Shorter templates might have been favored by PCR, but patient and control samples were amplified and corrected together, so both groups would have been affected equally by any skew. Naive, central memory and regulatory TCRB repertoires appeared more similar among patients than among healthy donors.

A remark on this clone: Its specific antigen is unknown. One base away there is no much larger clone; base qualities are not given.

Sequences MNHNS (CDR1) and SASEGT (CDR2) are obtained from the germline V gene. From cysteine to phenylalanine, the CDR3 is 17 amino acids long. CDR3 DNA only is kept here, 51 bases in frame from base 1. Unmatched junction bases come to 7, with V trimmed by 4 bases and J by 0 bases. The sample taken for sequencing was naive CD4+ T cells from blood. The cell subset or site label here, explained by the study, means: true naive CD4+ T cells. The chain couples TRBV6-1 to TRBJ2-7; the central 12 bases match TRBD1. This TCR derives from a man in his late teens or twenties with type 1 diabetes. The nucleotide sequence is given as TGTGCCAGCAGTGCCGGGACAGGGGGCAGGAGCTCCTACGAGCAGTACTTC. It encodes CASSAGTGGRSSYEQYF.